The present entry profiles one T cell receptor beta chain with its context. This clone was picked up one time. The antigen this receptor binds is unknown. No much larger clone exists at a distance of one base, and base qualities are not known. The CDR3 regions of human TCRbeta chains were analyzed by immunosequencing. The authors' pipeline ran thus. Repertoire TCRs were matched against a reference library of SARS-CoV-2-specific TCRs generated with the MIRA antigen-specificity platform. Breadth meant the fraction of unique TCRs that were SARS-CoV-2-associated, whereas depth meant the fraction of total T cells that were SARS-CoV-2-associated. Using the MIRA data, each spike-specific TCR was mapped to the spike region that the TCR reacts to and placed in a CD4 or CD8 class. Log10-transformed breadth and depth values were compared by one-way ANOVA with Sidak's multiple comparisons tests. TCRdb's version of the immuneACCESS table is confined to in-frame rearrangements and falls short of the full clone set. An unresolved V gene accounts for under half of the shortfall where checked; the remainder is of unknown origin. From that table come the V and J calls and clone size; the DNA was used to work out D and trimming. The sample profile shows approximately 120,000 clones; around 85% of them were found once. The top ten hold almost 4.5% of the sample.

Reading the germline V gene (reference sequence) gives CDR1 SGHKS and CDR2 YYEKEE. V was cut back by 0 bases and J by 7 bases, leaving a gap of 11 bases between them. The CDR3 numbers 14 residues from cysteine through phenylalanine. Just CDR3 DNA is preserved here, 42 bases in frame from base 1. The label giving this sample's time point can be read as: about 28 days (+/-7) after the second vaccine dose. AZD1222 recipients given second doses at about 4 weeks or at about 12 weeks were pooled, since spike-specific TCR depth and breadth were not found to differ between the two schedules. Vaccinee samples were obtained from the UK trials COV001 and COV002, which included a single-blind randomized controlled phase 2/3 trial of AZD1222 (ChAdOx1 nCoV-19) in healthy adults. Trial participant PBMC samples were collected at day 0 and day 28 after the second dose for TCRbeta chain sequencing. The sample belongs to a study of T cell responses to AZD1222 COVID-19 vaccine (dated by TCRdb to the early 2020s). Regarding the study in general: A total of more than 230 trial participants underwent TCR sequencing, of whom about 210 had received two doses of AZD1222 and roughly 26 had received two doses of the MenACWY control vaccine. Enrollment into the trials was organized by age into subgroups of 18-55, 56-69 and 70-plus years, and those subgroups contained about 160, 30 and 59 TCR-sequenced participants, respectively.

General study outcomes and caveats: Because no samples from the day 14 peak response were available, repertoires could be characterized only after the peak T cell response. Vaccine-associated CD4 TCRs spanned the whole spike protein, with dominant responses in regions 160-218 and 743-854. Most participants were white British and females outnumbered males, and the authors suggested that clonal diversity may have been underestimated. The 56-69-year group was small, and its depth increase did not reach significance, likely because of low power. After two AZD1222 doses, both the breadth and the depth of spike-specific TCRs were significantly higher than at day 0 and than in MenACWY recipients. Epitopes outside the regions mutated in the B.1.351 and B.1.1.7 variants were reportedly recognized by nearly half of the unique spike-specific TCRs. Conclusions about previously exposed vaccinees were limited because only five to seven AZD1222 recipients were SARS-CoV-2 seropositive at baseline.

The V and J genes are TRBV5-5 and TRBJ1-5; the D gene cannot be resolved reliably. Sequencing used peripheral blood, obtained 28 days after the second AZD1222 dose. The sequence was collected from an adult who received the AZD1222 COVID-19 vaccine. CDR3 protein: CASSLGQVGQPQHF. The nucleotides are TGTGCCAGCAGCTTGGGGCAGGTCGGCCAGCCCCAGCATTTT.